This T cell receptor (beta chain) was profiled in a study of T-cell memory formation after mild COVID-19. Overall study: Among the donors, TCR clusters were largely specific to each donor.

This clonotype was observed a few times. As yet, its antigen is unknown. TCRdb independently ran MiXCR on the 5' RACE reads; one entry per CDR3 protein. The profile shows hundreds of thousands of distinct CDR3 sequences, 15% to 20% of them singletons. The CDR3 runs to 11 residues. Germline assignment: CDR1 DFQATT and CDR2 SNEGSKA (reference sequence). Trimming removed 2 bases from V and 8 bases from J, with 9 bases in between. Study conclusions and caveats: The authors did not confirm SARS-CoV-2 specificity of second-wave clones peaking day 37.

This receptor was obtained from an adult woman who had mild COVID-19 (a few samples of this study predate the infection). Cell type and time point are not known. The chain uses TRBV20-1 and TRBJ1-1; no definite D call. Sequencing was done on a sample of PBMCs or a T cell subset sorted from them (not recorded which). The CDR3: CSARSQEEAFF. CDR3 coding DNA: TGCAGTGCTAGATCCCAGGAAGAAGCTTTCTTT.